This T cell receptor (beta chain) is drawn from a study of cytomegalovirus exposure and HLA in healthy donors. Details on this clone: What it binds is unknown.

Study-level findings and limits: A prior analysis recorded that most TCR beta V segments were productive about 87% or about 30% of the time.

Primers: 60 Vbeta forward and 13 Jbeta reverse. TCRdb's copy holds only in-frame clones and misses some; the assay was immunoSEQ multiplex PCR. The sample records 150,000 or so clones, 75% to 90% being singletons. CDR1 MDHEN and CDR2 SYDVKM come from the germline V gene. The CDR3 loop spans 13 amino acids. The V gene end was trimmed by 2 bases and the J gene end by 6 bases; junction bases not matched to a gene: 3. The sequence came from a woman younger than 35 in good health and CMV-seronegative. This chain connects TRBV28 to TRBJ2-7; 8 bases align to TRBD2. The sample comprised PBMCs. The CDR3 DNA reads as TGTGCCAGCAGTTTAAATCGGGAGGGCGAGCAGTACTTC. Protein: CASSLNREGEQYF.